Included here is one T cell receptor (beta chain) sequence, with context. Antigen specificity is unknown. These data belong to a study of vaccination and CD4 T cells after COVID-19. Study as a whole: SARS-CoV-2 PCR on nasal swabs had been positive for the convalescent patients; under 10 were mild and one was severe. Collection of post-COVID samples occurred a median approximately 94 days after diagnosis, spanning a range of 35 to 161.

The Oncomine TCR Beta short-read assay was applied to DNA of cultured CD4+ T cells. MiXCR, applied by TCRdb to the PCR reads, yields one record per CDR3 protein. Seen here are about 13,000 distinct CDR3 sequences, over 50% observed once, and the top ten hold 15% to 20%. Treatment reported: roughly ten-day PBMC culture with coronavirus spike peptide pools or control peptides (ViraFEST assay). This CDR3 is 13 amino acids long. Per the germline V gene, CDR1 is MDHEN and CDR2 is SYDVKM. The ends were cut back, 8 bases at V and 4 bases at J, with 12 bases in the middle. The rearrangement joins TRBV28 to TRBJ2-1; TRBD1 is a possible D gene (6 bases). The starting material was cultured CD4+ T cells from blood, obtained after SARS-CoV-2 vaccination. The receptor's source is a human donor with COVID-19. Here the CDR3 reads CASYGGQYNEQFF. The CDR3 coding sequence is TGTGCCAGCTATGGGGGCCAATACAATGAGCAGTTCTTC.